What follows are 17 T cell receptor beta chains derived from one specimen sequenced in a study of cytomegalovirus exposure and HLA in healthy donors. PCR employed 60 Vbeta and 13 Jbeta primers. Produced via immunoSEQ multiplex PCR; TCRdb's table is partial and in-frame only. Of around 150,000 clones listed, roughly 60% were seen once; the top ten hold 2.4%. The sample was PBMCs. The origin of the receptors is a woman aged 40 to 50 in good health and CMV-seronegative.

V usage is TRBV20-1 and J usage is TRBJ2-7; possibly TRBD1 for D (6 bases). Trimming took off 6 bases at V and 6 bases at J, with 12 bases between the two ends. CDR1 is DFQATT, CDR2 SNEGSKA, per germline (reference sequence). The CDR3 sequence is 11 residues long. DNA for the CDR3: TGCAGTGCGCGCAGGGGTTTCGAGCAGTACTTC. It is translated as CSARRGFEQYF.

The chain uses TRBV19 and TRBJ1-5, with 7 bases fitting TRBD1. The CDR3 is 18 residues long. Per germline, CDR1 LNHDA and CDR2 SQIVND (reference sequence). The J segment lost 1 base and the V segment lost 1 base, leaving 10 bases of the junction unmatched. The CDR3 nucleotides are TGTGCCAGTAGTATAGTTCTCGACAGGGTTGAAAGCAATCAGCCCCAGCATTTT. This sequence encodes CASSIVLDRVESNQPQHF.

The V call is TRBV7-2, the J call TRBJ1-4, with D perhaps TRBD1 (5 bases). Germline CDR1 and CDR2: SGHTA and FQGNSA. V gave up 8 bases and J gave up 3 bases, with 13 bases separating them. CDR3 length: 14 amino acids. This CDR3 reads CASGRGVANEKLFF. The CDR3 bases are TGTGCCAGCGGGCGGGGGGTTGCTAATGAAAAACTGTTTTTT.

This chain connects TRBV5-1 to TRBJ1-1; 7 positions match TRBD1. The germline V gene has CDR1 SGHRS and CDR2 YFSETQ. This CDR3 spans 13 amino acids. J was trimmed by 4 bases and V by 4 bases; bases with no gene match: 4. The CDR3 sequence is CASSVDRATEAFF. The DNA of the CDR3 is TGCGCCAGCAGCGTCGACAGGGCCACTGAAGCTTTCTTT.

This clone was detected a few times. The gene calls are TRBV9 and TRBJ2-7; D gene unclear. Germline V gives CDR1 SGDLS, CDR2 YYNGEE. The CDR3 covers 15 residues. Trimming cost V 0 bases and J 2 bases, with 12 bases left between them. DNA for the CDR3: TGTGCCAGCAGCGTAGATTCGGTGCCGGCCTACGAGCAGTACTTC. The encoded protein is CASSVDSVPAYEQYF.

This clone has only a few counts. This rearrangement joins TRBV5-6 to TRBJ2-3; 13 nucleotides align to TRBD2. The CDR3 consists of 16 residues. The V gene end was trimmed by 4 bases and the J gene end by 6 bases; junction bases not matched to a gene: 8. CDR1 is SGHDT, CDR2 YYEEEE, per germline. In DNA, the CDR3 is TGTGCCAGCAGCCGTAACGGACTAGCGGGGGCGGATACGCAGTATTTT. Residues: CASSRNGLAGADTQYF.

This chain joins TRBV27 and TRBJ1-2; possible D gene TRBD1, 6 bases. V lost 3 bases, J lost 4 bases, and 12 bases lay in between. The CDR3 is 14 residues long. Germline V CDR1 and CDR2: MNHEY, SMNVEV (reference sequence). In DNA form, the CDR3 reads TGTGCCAGCAGTTTTCGGGACACCTTCTATGGCTACACCTTC. Amino acid sequence: CASSFRDTFYGYTF.

The chain has TRBV10-3 and TRBJ1-2, with unresolved D. Germline-derived CDR1 and CDR2 are ENHRY and SYGVKD. CDR3 length: 15 amino acids. Trimming took 5 bases from V and 8 from J, leaving 21 bases between them. In DNA form, the CDR3 reads TGTGCCATCAGTAGCTCGGGCAGTCTATGGGAGGGCTACACCTTC. Amino acids: CAISSSGSLWEGYTF.

The CDR3 sequence is CASSYRGGQVVLYGYTF. The CDR3 coding sequence is TGTGCCAGCAGTTATCGCGGGGGACAGGTCGTTCTTTATGGCTACACCTTC. J is TRBJ1-2 and V is TRBV27, with 8 bases matching TRBD1. Germline V gene data show CDR1 as MNHEY and CDR2 as SMNVEV (reference sequence). This CDR3 has 17 residues. The V segment lost 4 bases and the J segment 5 bases; nucleotides outside the gene matches: 15.

The chain carries TRBV30 and TRBJ1-2; perhaps TRBD1 as D (5 bases). The CDR3 contains 15 residues. V dropped 4 bases and J dropped 2 bases, with 17 bases sitting between them. Germline V CDR1 and CDR2: GTSNPN, SVGIG (reference sequence). The CDR3 coding sequence is TGTGCCTGGACCACCGGGGGATCAGGGAACTATGGCTACACCTTC. It is translated as CAWTTGGSGNYGYTF. Full variable domain (rest looked up from reference TRBV30 and TRBJ1-2): SQTIHQWPATLVQPVGSPLSLECTVEGTSNPNLYWYRQAAGRGLQLLFYSVGIGQISSEVPQNLSASRPQDRQFILSSKKLLLSDSGFYLCAWTTGGSGNYGYTFGSGTRLTVV.

J is TRBJ2-1 and V is TRBV7-7, with a weak D call TRBD2 (7 bases). Trimming cost V 2 bases and J 9 bases, with 8 bases left between them. This CDR3 contains 12 residues. Germline V gene lookup returns CDR1 SSHAT and CDR2 FNYEAQ (reference sequence). The CDR3 sequence: CASSLRGGEQFF. CDR3 in DNA: TGTGCCAGCAGCTTAAGGGGGGGTGAGCAGTTCTTC.

This clone occurred once. The chain links TRBV7-3 to TRBJ2-2; 8 positions match TRBD2. Germline assignment: CDR1 SGHTA and CDR2 FQGTGA. The CDR3 is 15 residues long. V gave up 7 bases and J gave up 5 bases; unmatched junction bases: 9. CDR3 in amino acids: CASTEPGLGTGELFF. For the CDR3, the DNA is TGTGCCAGCACCGAACCGGGACTAGGTACCGGGGAGCTGTTTTTT.

This chain links TRBV27 with TRBJ2-1, with D tentatively TRBD1 (5 bases). From germline, CDR1 is MNHEY and CDR2 SMNVEV (reference sequence). CDR3 length: 14 amino acids. V was shortened by 2 bases and J by 9 bases, with 14 bases between the two germline ends. The CDR3 is CASSLGQGWIEQFF. CDR3 nucleotide sequence: TGTGCCAGCAGTTTAGGGCAGGGATGGATTGAGCAGTTCTTC.

This chain uses TRBV7-3 with TRBJ1-3; D uncertain. The CDR3 sequence is 17 residues long. Trimming left V 2 bases short and J 2 bases short, with 16 bases between. The germline CDR1 and CDR2 sequences are SGHTA and FQGTGA. The CDR3 loop is CASSLLDPGRTGNTIYF. For the CDR3, the DNA is TGTGCCAGCAGCTTACTCGATCCGGGAAGGACTGGAAACACCATATATTTT.

This clone was recorded a few times. This chain uses TRBV19 with TRBJ1-5, with D perhaps matching TRBD1 (6 bases). CDR3 length: 17 amino acids. Trimming left V 3 bases short and J 0 bases short, with 15 bases between. Germline CDR1 reads LNHDA; CDR2 reads SQIVND (reference sequence). The CDR3 reads CASSIPGAQHSNQPQHF. The CDR3 region has the DNA TGTGCCAGTAGTATTCCAGGGGCCCAGCATAGCAATCAGCCCCAGCATTTT.

This clone was picked up a small number of times. The chain employs TRBV19 and TRBJ2-1; the match to TRBD2 covers 9 bases. With V trimmed by 4 bases and J by 4 bases, 8 bases remained unmatched. The germline gives CDR1 LNHDA, CDR2 SQIVND (reference sequence). The CDR3 consists of 16 residues. The CDR3 sequence: CASSTPSGGIYNEQFF. Here the CDR3 DNA reads TGTGCCAGTAGTACGCCCAGCGGGGGGATATACAATGAGCAGTTCTTC. The variable domain in full, with the rest retrieved from reference TRBV19 and TRBJ2-1, is DGGITQSPKYLFRKEGQNVTLSCEQNLNHDAMYWYRQDPGQGLRLIYYSQIVNDFQKGDIAEGYSVSREKKESFPLTVTSAQKNPTAFYLCASSTPSGGIYNEQFFGPGTRLTVL.

The J gene is TRBJ2-2, the V gene TRBV19; possible D gene TRBD1, 5 bases. Germline CDR1 is LNHDA and CDR2 is SQIVND (reference sequence). The CDR3 loop spans 13 amino acids. The V gene lost 9 bases and the J gene lost 4 bases, with 12 bases spanning the gap. The CDR3 bases are TGTGCCAGCCACGCTGGGGCCACCGGGGAGCTGTTTTTT. This codes for CASHAGATGELFF.